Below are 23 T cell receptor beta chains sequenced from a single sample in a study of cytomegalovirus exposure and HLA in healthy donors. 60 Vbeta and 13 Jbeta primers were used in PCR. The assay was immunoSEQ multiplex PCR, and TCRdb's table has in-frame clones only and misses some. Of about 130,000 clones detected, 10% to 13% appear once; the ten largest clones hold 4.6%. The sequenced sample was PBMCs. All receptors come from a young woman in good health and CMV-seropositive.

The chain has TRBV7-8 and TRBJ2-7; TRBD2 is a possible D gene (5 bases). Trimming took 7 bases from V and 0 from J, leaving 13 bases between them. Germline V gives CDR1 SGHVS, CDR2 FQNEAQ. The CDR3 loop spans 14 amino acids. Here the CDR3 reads CASTDYLGSYEQYF. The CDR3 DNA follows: TGTGCCAGCACCGACTACCTAGGCTCCTACGAGCAGTACTTC.

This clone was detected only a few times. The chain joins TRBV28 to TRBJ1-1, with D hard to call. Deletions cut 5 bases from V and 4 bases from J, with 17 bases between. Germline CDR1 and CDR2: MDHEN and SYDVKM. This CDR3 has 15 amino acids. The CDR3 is CASSPPRVRSTEAFF. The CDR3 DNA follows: TGTGCCAGCAGTCCCCCCCGGGTTAGGAGCACTGAAGCTTTCTTT.

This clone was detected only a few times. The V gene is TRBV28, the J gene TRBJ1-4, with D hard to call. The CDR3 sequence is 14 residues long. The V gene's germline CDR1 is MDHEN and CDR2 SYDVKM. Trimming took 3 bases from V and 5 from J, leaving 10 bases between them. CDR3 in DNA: TGTGCCAGCAGTTTCGGCAGGAGGAATGAAAAACTGTTTTTT. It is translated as CASSFGRRNEKLFF.

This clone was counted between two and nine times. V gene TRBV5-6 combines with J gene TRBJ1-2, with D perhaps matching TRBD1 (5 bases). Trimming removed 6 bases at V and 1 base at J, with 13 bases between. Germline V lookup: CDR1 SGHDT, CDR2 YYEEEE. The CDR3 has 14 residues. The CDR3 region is CASNQGAFNYGYTF. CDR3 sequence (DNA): TGTGCCAGCAACCAAGGGGCCTTTAACTATGGCTACACCTTC.

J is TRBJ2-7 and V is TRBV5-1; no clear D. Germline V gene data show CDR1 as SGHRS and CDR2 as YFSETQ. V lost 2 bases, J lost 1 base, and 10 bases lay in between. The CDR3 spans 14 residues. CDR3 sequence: CASSLSVYSYEQYF. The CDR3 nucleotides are TGCGCCAGCAGCTTATCAGTTTATTCCTACGAGCAGTACTTC.

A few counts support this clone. CDR3 nucleotide sequence: TGTGCCAGCAGCTTGGTTGGGACTAGTACAGATACGCAGTATTTT. Protein: CASSLVGTSTDTQYF. The rearrangement links TRBV5-6 to TRBJ2-3; 8 positions agree with TRBD2. Germline CDR1 SGHDT, CDR2 YYEEEE. CDR3 length equals 15 residues. J gave up 3 bases and V 0 bases, and 3 bases lay outside the gene matches.

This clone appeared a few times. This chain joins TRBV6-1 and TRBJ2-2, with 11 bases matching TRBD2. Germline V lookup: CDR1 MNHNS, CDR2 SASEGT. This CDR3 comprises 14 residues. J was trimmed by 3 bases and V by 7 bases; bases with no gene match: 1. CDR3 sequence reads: CASKLAGDTGELFF. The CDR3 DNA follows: TGTGCCAGCAAACTAGCGGGAGACACCGGGGAGCTGTTTTTT.

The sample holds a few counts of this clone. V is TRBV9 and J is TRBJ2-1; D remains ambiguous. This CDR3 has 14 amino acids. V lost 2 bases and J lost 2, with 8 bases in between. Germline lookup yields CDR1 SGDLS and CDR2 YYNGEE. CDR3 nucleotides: TGTGCCAGCAGCGTTAGCCTAGCCTACAATGAGCAGTTCTTC. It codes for CASSVSLAYNEQFF. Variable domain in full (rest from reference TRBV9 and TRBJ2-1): DSGVTQTPKHLITATGQRVTLRCSPRSGDLSVYWYQQSLDQGLQFLIQYYNGEERAKGNILERFSAQQFPDLHSELNLSSLELGDSALYFCASSVSLAYNEQFFGPGTRLTVL.

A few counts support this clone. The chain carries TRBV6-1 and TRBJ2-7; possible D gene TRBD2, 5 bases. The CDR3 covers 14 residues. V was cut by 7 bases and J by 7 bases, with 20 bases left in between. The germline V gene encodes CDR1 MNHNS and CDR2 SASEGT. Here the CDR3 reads CASTASPEWREQYF. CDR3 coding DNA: TGTGCCAGCACGGCGTCCCCCGAATGGAGGGAGCAGTACTTC.

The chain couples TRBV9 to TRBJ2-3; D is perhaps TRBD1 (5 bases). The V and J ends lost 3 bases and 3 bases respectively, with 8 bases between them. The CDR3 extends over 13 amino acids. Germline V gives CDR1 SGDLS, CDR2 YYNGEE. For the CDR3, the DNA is TGTGCCAGCAGCGAGCAGGGAACAGATACGCAGTATTTT. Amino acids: CASSEQGTDTQYF.

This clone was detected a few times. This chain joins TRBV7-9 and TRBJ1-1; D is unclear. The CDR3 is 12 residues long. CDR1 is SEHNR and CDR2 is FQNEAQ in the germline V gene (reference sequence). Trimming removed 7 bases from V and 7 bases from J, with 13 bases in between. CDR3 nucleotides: TGTGCCAGCACCCCATCCAGTGGTGAAGCTTTCTTT. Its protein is CASTPSSGEAFF.

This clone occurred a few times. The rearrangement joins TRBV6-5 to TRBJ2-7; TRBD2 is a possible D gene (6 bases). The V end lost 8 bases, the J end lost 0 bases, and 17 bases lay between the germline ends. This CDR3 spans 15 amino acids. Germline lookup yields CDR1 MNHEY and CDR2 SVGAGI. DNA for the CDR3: TGTGCCAGCCGTCCTTACGGAGGGAGCTCCTACGAGCAGTACTTC. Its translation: CASRPYGGSSYEQYF.

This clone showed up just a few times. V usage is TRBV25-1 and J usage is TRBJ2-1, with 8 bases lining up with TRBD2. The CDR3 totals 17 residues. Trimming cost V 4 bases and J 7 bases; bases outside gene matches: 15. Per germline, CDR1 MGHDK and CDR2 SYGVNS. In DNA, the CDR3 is TGTGCCAGCAGTGTAACAAGGAACCGGGGGGGAATGAATGAGCAGTTCTTC. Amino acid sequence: CASSVTRNRGGMNEQFF.

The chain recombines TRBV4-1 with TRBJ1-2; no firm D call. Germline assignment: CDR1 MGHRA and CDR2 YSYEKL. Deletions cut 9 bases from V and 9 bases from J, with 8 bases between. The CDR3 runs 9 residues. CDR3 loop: CARSLCYTF. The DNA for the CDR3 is TGCGCCAGATCACTGTGCTACACCTTC.

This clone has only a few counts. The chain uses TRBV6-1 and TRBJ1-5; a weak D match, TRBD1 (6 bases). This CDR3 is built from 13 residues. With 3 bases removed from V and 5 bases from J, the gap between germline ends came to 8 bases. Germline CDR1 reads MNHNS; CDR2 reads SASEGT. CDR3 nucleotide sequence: TGTGCCAGCAGTGACAGGGGCTATCAGCCCCAGCATTTT. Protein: CASSDRGYQPQHF.

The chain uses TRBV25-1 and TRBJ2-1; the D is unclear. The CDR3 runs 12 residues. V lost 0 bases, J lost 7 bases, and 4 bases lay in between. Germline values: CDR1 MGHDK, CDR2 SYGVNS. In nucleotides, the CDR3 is TGTGCCAGCAGTGAATATAAAAATGAGCAGTTCTTC. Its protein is CASSEYKNEQFF.

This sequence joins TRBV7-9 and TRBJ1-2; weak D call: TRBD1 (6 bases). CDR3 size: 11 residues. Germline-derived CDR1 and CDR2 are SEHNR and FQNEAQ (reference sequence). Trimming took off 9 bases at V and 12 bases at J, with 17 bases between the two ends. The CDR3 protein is CARSPSGGNTF. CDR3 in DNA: TGTGCCAGAAGCCCCAGCGGGGGCAACACCTTC.

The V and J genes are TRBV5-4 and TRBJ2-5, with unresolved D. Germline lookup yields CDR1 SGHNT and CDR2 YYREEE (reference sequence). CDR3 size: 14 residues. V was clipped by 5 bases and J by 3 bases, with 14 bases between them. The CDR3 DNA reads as TGTGCCAGCAGGGATGTCTTAGAGGAAGAGACCCAGTACTTC. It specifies CASRDVLEEETQYF.

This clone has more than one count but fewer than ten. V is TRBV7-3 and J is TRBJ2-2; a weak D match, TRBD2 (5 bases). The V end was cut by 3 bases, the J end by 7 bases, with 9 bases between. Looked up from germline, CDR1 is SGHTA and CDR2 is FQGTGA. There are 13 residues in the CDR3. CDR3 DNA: TGTGCCAGCAGCTTCCTAGAGGGCGGGGAGCTGTTTTTT. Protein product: CASSFLEGGELFF.

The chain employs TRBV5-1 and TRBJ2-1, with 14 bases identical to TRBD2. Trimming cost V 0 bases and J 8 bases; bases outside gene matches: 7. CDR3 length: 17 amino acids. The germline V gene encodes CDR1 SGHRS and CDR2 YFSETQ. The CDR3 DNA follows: TGCGCCAGCAGCTTGGGACTAGCGGGAGGGCCTCTGGATGAGCAGTTCTTC. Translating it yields CASSLGLAGGPLDEQFF.

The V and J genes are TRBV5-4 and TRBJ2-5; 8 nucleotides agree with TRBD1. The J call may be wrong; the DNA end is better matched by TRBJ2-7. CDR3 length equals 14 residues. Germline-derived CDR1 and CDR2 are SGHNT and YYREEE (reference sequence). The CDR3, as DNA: TGTGCCAGCAGCTTGAACAGGGGGTTTAACGAGCAGTACTTC. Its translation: CASSLNRGFNEQYF.

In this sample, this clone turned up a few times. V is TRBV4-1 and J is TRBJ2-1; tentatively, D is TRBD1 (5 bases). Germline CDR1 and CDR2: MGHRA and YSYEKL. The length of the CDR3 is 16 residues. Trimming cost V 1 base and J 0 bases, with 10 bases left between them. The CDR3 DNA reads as TGCGCCAGCAGCCAAGTGGACATCCTCTCCTACAATGAGCAGTTCTTC. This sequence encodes CASSQVDILSYNEQFF.

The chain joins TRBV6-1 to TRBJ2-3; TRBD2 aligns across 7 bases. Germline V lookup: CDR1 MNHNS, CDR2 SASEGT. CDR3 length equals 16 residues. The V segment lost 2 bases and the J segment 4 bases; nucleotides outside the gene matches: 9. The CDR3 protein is CASSERGGSGADTQYF. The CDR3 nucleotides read TGTGCCAGCAGTGAACGGGGCGGGAGTGGCGCAGATACGCAGTATTTT.